This TCR beta chain was obtained from a study of OX40 agonist ivuxolimab in advanced cancers. General observations from the study: Expanded peripheral T-cell antigen specificity went undetermined.

About this clone itself: The antigen is unknown.

V gave up 8 bases and J gave up 8 bases, with 18 bases separating them. There are 12 residues in the CDR3. In germline, CDR1 is GTSNPN, CDR2 SVGIG (reference sequence). The table came from immunoSEQ multiplex PCR; TCRdb's copy has only in-frame clones and leaves some out. Of more than 55,000 clones in the sample, 79% were seen once. Here the sequenced sample was CD4+ or CD8+ T cells sorted from blood, taken in a trial of the OX40 agonist ivuxolimab. The gene calls are TRBV30 and TRBJ1-2, with D maybe TRBD1 (5 bases). This receptor was taken from an adult with an advanced solid tumor such as melanoma, head and neck, liver or kidney cancer. The CDR3 region is CAVSPDRGGYTF. In DNA form, the CDR3 reads TGTGCCGTCTCTCCGGACCGGGGGGGCTACACCTTC.